These T cell receptor beta chains were read from a single sample in a study of T cell responses to AZD1222 COVID-19 vaccine. Profiled with immunoSEQ multiplex PCR; TCRdb holds only in-frame clones, not every one. This table holds fewer than 180,000 clones, approximately 94% found once. The sample here was peripheral blood, taken on day 0 of AZD1222 vaccination. The receptors shown here come from an adult in good health. The CDR3 runs from the conserved cysteine through the conserved F or W. A D gene is named only where the DNA matches it firmly. Part of the rows lack a size; the others show once, few, many or a class for expanded clones.

CDR3 length	clone size	V gene	J gene	D gene	CDR3 DNA	CDR3 protein
17	-	TRBV27	TRBJ1-6	-	TGTGCCAGCACACCCCGGGGGGGGACCTCCTATAATTCACCCCTCCACTTT	CASTPRGGTSYNSPLHF
13	once	TRBV11-2	TRBJ2-1	-	TGTGCCAGCAGCTTAGCAGGAGGGAATGAGCAGTTCTTC	CASSLAGGNEQFF
14	once	TRBV19	TRBJ2-5	TRBD1	TGTGCCAGTAGTTCTCCGGGACAGCAAGAGACCCAGTACTTC	CASSSPGQQETQYF
13	-	TRBV6-5	TRBJ1-6	-	TGTGCCAGCAGTTATTCCCACGGTTCACCCCTCCACTTT	CASSYSHGSPLHF
11	-	TRBV12-3/TRBV12-4	TRBJ1-1	-	TGTGCCAGCACCCAAGGCGATGAAGCTTTCTTT	CASTQGDEAFF
13	-	TRBV19	TRBJ1-5	-	TGTGCCAGTAGTCCCTGGGTAATGCAGCCCCAGCATTTT	CASSPWVMQPQHF
18	-	TRBV28	TRBJ1-1	-	TGTGCCAGCAGTTTGAATTGGTCCACCCGAACTATGAACACTGAAGCTTTCTTT	CASSLNWSTRTMNTEAFF
15	-	TRBV7-6	TRBJ2-3	TRBD1	TGTGCCAGCAGCTTACTGGGACAGGGTAGGGATACGCAGTATTTT	CASSLLGQGRDTQYF
19	-	TRBV7-9	TRBJ2-1	-	TGTGCCAGCAGCTTATCTGGTGGCCGGGGGACGTCTAATTACAATGAGCAGTTCTTC	CASSLSGGRGTSNYNEQFF
15	-	TRBV6-5	TRBJ1-2	TRBD1	TGTGCCAGCAGGAGCGGGACAGGGGCGTGGTATGGCTACACCTTC	CASRSGTGAWYGYTF
13	-	TRBV29-1	TRBJ1-2	-	TGCAGCGTTGAGGGAGGGTTGAACTATGGCTACACCTTC	CSVEGGLNYGYTF